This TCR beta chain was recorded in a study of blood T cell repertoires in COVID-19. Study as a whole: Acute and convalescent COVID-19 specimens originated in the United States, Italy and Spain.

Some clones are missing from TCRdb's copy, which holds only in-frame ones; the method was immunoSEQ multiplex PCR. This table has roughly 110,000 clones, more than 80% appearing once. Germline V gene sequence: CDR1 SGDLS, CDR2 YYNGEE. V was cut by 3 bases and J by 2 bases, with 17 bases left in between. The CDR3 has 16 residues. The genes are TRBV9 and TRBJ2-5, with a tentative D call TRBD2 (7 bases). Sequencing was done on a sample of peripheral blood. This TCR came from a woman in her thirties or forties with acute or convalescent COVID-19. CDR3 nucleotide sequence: TGTGCCAGCAGCGCGACCCCGGGGGGCCGGCAAGAGACCCAGTACTTC. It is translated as CASSATPGGRQETQYF.